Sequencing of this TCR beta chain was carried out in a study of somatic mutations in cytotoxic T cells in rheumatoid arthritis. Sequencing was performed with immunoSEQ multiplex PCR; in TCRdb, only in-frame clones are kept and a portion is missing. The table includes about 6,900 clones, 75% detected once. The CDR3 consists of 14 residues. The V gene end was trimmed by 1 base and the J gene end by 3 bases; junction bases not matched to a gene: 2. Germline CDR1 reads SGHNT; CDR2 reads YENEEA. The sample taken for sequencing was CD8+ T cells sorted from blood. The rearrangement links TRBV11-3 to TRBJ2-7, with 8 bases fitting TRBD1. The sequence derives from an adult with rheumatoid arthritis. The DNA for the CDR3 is TGTGCCAGCAGCTTAGGGACAGGGATCTACGAGCAGTACTTC. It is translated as CASSLGTGIYEQYF.